This T cell receptor (beta chain) was profiled in a study of cytomegalovirus exposure and HLA in healthy donors. Germline V CDR1 and CDR2: WNHNN, SYGVQD (reference sequence). Trimming took 7 bases from V and 11 from J, leaving 29 bases between them. There are 16 residues in the CDR3. This PCR relied on a set of 60 Vbeta primers and 13 Jbeta primers. Sequenced by immunoSEQ multiplex PCR; TCRdb stores in-frame clones only, minus some. The data show about 100,000 clones, under 80% seen once. The chain has TRBV10-1 and TRBJ1-1; D is unclear. The source of this sequence is a middle-aged man in good health and CMV-seronegative. The sequenced sample consisted of PBMCs. CDR3 protein: CASKGRHANKVLRAFF. CDR3 DNA sequence: TGCGCCAGCAAAGGCCGGCACGCCAATAAGGTTCTGCGGGCTTTCTTT.